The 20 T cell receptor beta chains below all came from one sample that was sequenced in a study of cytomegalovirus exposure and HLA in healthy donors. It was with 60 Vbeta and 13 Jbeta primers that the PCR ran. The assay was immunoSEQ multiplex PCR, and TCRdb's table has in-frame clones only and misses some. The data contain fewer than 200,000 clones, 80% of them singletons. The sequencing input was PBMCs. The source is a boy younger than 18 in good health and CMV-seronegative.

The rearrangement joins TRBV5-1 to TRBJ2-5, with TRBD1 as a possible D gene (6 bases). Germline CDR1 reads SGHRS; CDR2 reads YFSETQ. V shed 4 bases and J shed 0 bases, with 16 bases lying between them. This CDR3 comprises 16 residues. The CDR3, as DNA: TGCGCCAGCAGCCCCCGGGACATACGATACCAAGAGACCCAGTACTTC. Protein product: CASSPRDIRYQETQYF.

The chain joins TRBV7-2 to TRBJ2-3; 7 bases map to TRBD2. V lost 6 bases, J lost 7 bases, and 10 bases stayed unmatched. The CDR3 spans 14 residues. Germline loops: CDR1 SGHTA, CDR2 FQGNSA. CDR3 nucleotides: TGTGCCAGCAGGGACCCCGGGACTACCAATACGCAGTATTTT. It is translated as CASRDPGTTNTQYF.

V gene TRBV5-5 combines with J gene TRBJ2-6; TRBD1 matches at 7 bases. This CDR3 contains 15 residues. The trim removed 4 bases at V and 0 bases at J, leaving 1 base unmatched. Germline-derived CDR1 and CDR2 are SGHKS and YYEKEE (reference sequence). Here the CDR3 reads CASSHRGSGANVLTF. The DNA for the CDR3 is TGTGCCAGCAGCCACAGGGGCTCTGGGGCCAACGTCCTGACTTTC.

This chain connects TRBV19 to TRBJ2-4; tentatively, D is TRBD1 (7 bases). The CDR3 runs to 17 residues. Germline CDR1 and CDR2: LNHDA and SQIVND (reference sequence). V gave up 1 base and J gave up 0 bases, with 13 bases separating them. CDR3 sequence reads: CASSIGRAGGAKNIQYF. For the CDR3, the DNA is TGTGCCAGTAGTATAGGGAGGGCAGGGGGAGCCAAAAACATTCAGTACTTC.

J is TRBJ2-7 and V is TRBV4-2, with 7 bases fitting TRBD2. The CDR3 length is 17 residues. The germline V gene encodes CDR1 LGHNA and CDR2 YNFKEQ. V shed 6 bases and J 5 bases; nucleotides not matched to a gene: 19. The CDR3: CASSSQSGIVSTDEQYF. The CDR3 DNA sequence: TGTGCCAGCAGTTCCCAGAGCGGGATAGTTAGCACGGACGAGCAGTACTTC.

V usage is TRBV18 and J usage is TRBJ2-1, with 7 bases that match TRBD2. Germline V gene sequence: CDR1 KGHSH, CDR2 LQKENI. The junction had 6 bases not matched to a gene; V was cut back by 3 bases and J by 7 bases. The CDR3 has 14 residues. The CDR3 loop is CASSPQRDKNEQFF. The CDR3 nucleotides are TGTGCCAGCTCACCCCAGCGGGATAAAAATGAGCAGTTCTTC.

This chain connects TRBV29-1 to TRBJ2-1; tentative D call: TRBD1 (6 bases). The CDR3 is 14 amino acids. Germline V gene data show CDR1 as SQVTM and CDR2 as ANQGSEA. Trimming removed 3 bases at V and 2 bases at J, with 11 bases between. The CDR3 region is CSVDPGDPYNEQFF. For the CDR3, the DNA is TGCAGCGTTGACCCAGGGGACCCCTACAATGAGCAGTTCTTC.

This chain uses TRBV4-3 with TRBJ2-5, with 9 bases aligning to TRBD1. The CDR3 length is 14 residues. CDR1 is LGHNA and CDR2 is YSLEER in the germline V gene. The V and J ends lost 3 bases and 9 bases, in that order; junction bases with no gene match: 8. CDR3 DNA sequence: TGCGCCAGCAGCCAGAGGACAGGGGCGTCGGCCCAGTACTTC. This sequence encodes CASSQRTGASAQYF.

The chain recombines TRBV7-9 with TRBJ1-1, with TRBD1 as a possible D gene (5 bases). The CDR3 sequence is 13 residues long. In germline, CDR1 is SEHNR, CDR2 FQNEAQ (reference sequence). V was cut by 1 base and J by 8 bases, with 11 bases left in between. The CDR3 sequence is CASSLELGQEAFF. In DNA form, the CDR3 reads TGTGCCAGCAGCTTAGAGTTGGGGCAGGAAGCTTTCTTT.

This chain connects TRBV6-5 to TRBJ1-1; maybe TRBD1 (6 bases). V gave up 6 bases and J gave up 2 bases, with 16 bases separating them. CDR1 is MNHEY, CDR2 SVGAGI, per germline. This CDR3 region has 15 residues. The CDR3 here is CASSPPGQVNTEAFF. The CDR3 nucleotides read TGTGCCAGCAGCCCGCCGGGACAAGTAAACACTGAAGCTTTCTTT.

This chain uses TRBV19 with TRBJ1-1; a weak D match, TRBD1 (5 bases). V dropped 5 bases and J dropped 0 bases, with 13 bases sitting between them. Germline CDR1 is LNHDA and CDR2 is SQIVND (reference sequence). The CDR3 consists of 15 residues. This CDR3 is CASSQKNRLNTEAFF. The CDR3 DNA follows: TGTGCCAGTAGTCAGAAAAACAGGTTGAACACTGAAGCTTTCTTT. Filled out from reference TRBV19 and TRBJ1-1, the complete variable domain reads DGGITQSPKYLFRKEGQNVTLSCEQNLNHDAMYWYRQDPGQGLRLIYYSQIVNDFQKGDIAEGYSVSREKKESFPLTVTSAQKNPTAFYLCASSQKNRLNTEAFFGQGTRLTVV.

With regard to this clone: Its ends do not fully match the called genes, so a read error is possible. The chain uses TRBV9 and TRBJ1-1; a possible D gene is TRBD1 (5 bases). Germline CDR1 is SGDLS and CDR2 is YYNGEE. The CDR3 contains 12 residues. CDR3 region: CASSVGGSKEGF. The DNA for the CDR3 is TGTGCCAGCAGCGTAGGAGGGTCAAAGGAGGGGTTT.

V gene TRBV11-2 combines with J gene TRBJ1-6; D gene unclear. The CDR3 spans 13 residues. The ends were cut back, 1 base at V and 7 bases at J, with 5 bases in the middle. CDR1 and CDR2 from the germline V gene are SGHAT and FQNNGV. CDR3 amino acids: CASSLVENSPLHF. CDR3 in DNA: TGTGCCAGCAGCTTAGTTGAGAATTCACCCCTCCACTTT.

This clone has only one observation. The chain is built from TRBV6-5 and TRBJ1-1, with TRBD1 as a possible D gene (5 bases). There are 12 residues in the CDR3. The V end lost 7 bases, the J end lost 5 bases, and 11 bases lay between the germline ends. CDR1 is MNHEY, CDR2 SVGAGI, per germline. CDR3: CASTSGITEAFF. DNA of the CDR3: TGTGCCAGCACCTCAGGGATAACTGAAGCTTTCTTT.

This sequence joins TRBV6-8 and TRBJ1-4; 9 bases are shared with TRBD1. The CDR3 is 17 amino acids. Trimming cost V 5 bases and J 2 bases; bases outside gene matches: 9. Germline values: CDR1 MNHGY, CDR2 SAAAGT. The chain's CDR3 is CASSRGQGKRTNEKLFF. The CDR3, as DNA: TGTGCCAGCAGTCGTGGACAGGGGAAAAGGACTAATGAAAAACTGTTTTTT.

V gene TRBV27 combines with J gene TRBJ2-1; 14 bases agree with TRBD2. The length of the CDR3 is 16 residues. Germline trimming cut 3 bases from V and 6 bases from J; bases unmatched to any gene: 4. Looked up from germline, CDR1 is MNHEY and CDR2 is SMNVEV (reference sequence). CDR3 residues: CASSFMGLAGVNEQFF. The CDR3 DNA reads TGTGCCAGCAGTTTCATGGGACTAGCGGGGGTCAATGAGCAGTTCTTC.

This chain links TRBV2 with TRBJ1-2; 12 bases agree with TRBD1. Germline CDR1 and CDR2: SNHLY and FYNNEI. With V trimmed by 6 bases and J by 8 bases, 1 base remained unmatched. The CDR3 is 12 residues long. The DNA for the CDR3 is TGTGCCAGCAGGGGGACAGGGGGCGGCTACACCTTC. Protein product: CASRGTGGGYTF. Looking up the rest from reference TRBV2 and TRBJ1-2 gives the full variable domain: EPEVTQTPSHQVTQMGQEVILRCVPISNHLYFYWYRQILGQKVEFLVSFYNNEISEKSEIFDDQFSVERPDGSNFTLKIRSTKLEDSAMYFCASRGTGGGYTFGSGTRLTVV.

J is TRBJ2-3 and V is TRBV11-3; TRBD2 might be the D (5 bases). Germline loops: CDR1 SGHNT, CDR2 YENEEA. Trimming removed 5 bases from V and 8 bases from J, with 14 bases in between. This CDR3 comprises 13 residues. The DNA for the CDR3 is TGTGCCAGCAGCCTGGAGGAGCCGACTACGCAGTATTTT. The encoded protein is CASSLEEPTTQYF.

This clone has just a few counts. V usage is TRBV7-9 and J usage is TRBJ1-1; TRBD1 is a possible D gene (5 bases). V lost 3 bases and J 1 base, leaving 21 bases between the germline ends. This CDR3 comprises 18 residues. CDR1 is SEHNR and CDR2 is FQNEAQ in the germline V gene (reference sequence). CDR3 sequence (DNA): TGTGCCAGCAGCTTTTCCTTTATGCGGACAAAATCGAACACTGAAGCTTTCTTT. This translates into CASSFSFMRTKSNTEAFF.

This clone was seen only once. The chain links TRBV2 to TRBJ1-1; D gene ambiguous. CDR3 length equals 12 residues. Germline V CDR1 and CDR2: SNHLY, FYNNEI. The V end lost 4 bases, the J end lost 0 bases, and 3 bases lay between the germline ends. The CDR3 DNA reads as TGTGCCAGCAGTGGCGTGAACACTGAAGCTTTCTTT. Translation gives CASSGVNTEAFF. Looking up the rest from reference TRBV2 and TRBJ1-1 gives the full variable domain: EPEVTQTPSHQVTQMGQEVILRCVPISNHLYFYWYRQILGQKVEFLVSFYNNEISEKSEIFDDQFSVERPDGSNFTLKIRSTKLEDSAMYFCASSGVNTEAFFGQGTRLTVV.